Below are 24 T cell receptor beta chains sequenced from a single sample in a study of radiation and T cells in renal cell carcinoma. Time point in this sample: blood 2 weeks post-SBRT. Sample treatment: 15 Gy SBRT to primary tumor, nephrectomy 4 weeks later. The repertoire was sequenced with immunoSEQ multiplex PCR; TCRdb's copy has only in-frame clones and lacks some. Of fewer than 150,000 clones listed, around 89% were seen once; the top ten hold 5.8%. The sequenced sample was blood, obtained from a patient whose treatment included radiotherapy and nephrectomy. These receptors were taken from an older woman with renal cell carcinoma.

With respect to this clone: Distinct nucleotide sequences in the sample also encode this CDR3. The chain recombines TRBV6-5 with TRBJ1-5; D possibly corresponds to TRBD1 (5 bases). The CDR3 spans 16 residues. Germline-derived CDR1 and CDR2 are MNHEY and SVGAGI. The V end lost 2 bases, the J end lost 6 bases, and 17 bases lay between the germline ends. CDR3 sequence reads: CASSYTGTAGGQPQHF. DNA of the CDR3: TGTGCCAGCAGTTACACCGGAACAGCTGGGGGTCAGCCCCAGCATTTT.

The V and J genes are TRBV5-8 and TRBJ1-5, with D maybe TRBD1 (5 bases). Trimming left V 4 bases short and J 0 bases short, with 8 bases between. The germline CDR1 and CDR2 sequences are SGHTS and YDEGEE. CDR3 length: 14 amino acids. CDR3 loop: CASSRGISNQPQHF. For the CDR3, the DNA is TGTGCCAGCAGCCGGGGGATTAGCAATCAGCCCCAGCATTTT. The variable domain in full, completed from reference TRBV5-8 and TRBJ1-5, reads EAGVTQSPTHLIKTRGQQATLRCSPISGHTSVYWYQQALGLGLQFLLWYDEGEERNRGNFPPRFSGRQFPNYSSELNVNALELEDSALYLCASSRGISNQPQHFGDGTRLSIL.

This clone was counted once. The chain carries TRBV7-2 and TRBJ2-3; the D call may be TRBD1 or TRBD2 (5 bases each). Germline V CDR1 and CDR2: SGHTA, FQGNSA. The V gene lost 1 base and the J gene lost 8 bases, with 7 bases spanning the gap. This CDR3 has 12 amino acids. CDR3 region: CASSLGDVTQYF. The DNA of the CDR3 is TGTGCCAGCAGCTTAGGGGACGTTACGCAGTATTTT.

The chain recombines TRBV19 with TRBJ2-7, with D perhaps matching TRBD1 or TRBD2 (5 bases each). Germline V gene data show CDR1 as LNHDA and CDR2 as SQIVND (reference sequence). The V end lost 3 bases, the J end lost 6 bases, and 12 bases lay between the germline ends. This CDR3 has 13 amino acids. The CDR3 bases are TGTGCCAGTAGTATTGGGACCCGGGGCGAGCAGTACTTC. This translates into CASSIGTRGEQYF.

The genes are TRBV30 and TRBJ2-7, with a tentative D call TRBD1 (6 bases). This CDR3 has 15 residues. The germline V and J ends were trimmed by 2 bases and 0 bases, with 14 bases remaining between them. Per the germline V gene, CDR1 is GTSNPN and CDR2 is SVGIG (reference sequence). The CDR3 DNA reads as TGTGCCTGGAGTATAGGGGACACGAGCTCCTACGAGCAGTACTTC. Its protein is CAWSIGDTSSYEQYF.

The chain links TRBV5-4 to TRBJ1-1; D ambiguous. The CDR3 contains 14 residues. Germline V gene lookup returns CDR1 SGHNT and CDR2 YYREEE (reference sequence). The V end lost 6 bases, the J end lost 1 base, and 13 bases lay between the germline ends. Here the CDR3 reads CASKREAGNTEAFF. CDR3 DNA sequence: TGTGCCAGCAAAAGGGAAGCAGGGAACACTGAAGCTTTCTTT.

V and J are TRBV9 and TRBJ1-3; no clear D gene. This CDR3 has 12 residues. Germline lookup yields CDR1 SGDLS and CDR2 YYNGEE. V lost 2 bases to trimming and J lost 0 bases, with 0 bases between them. The CDR3, as DNA: TGTGCCAGCAGCGTCTCTGGAAACACCATATATTTT. This sequence encodes CASSVSGNTIYF.

V usage is TRBV5-6 and J usage is TRBJ2-7; a weak D match, TRBD2 (6 bases). Trimming removed 3 bases at V and 5 bases at J, with 15 bases between. This CDR3 is 14 amino acids long. CDR1 SGHDT and CDR2 YYEEEE come from the germline V gene. CDR3 region: CASSWGRQTHEQYF. The CDR3 region has the DNA TGTGCCAGCAGCTGGGGGAGGCAGACTCACGAGCAGTACTTC.

The genes are TRBV27 and TRBJ2-1; 15 bases are shared with TRBD2. This CDR3 region has 16 residues. The germline CDR1 and CDR2 sequences are MNHEY and SMNVEV (reference sequence). V trimming: 5 bases; J trimming: 7 bases; junction bases outside the gene matches: 6. The CDR3 sequence: CASSRAGLAGGNEQFF. CDR3 in DNA: TGTGCCAGCAGTAGAGCGGGACTAGCGGGGGGAAATGAGCAGTTCTTC.

J is TRBJ2-7 and V is TRBV28; TRBD1 aligns across 7 bases. Per germline, CDR1 MDHEN and CDR2 SYDVKM. V gave up 2 bases and J gave up 4 bases; unmatched junction bases: 8. The CDR3 contains 15 residues. CDR3: CASSLIGQATYEQYF. CDR3 DNA sequence: TGTGCCAGCAGTTTAATCGGACAGGCGACGTACGAGCAGTACTTC. Looking up the rest from reference TRBV28 and TRBJ2-7 gives the full variable domain: DVKVTQSSRYLVKRTGEKVFLECVQDMDHENMFWYRQDPGLGLRLIYFSYDVKMKEKGDIPEGYSVSREKKERFSLILESASTNQTSMYLCASSLIGQATYEQYFGPGTRLTVT.

This clone was seen only once. This chain connects TRBV5-1 to TRBJ2-1, with D unclear. CDR1 is SGHRS and CDR2 is YFSETQ in the germline V gene. V lost 7 bases and J lost 7, with 18 bases in between. The CDR3 has 14 amino acids. CDR3 region: CASAPSRLGNEQFF. The CDR3 DNA is TGCGCCAGCGCCCCGAGCAGGTTAGGGAATGAGCAGTTCTTC.

The chain links TRBV7-3 to TRBJ2-7, with D unclear. The CDR3 totals 14 residues. Germline loops: CDR1 SGHTA, CDR2 FQGTGA. The germline V and J ends were trimmed by 5 bases and 5 bases, with 16 bases remaining between them. The CDR3 loop is CASSLDQARHEQYF. In DNA form, the CDR3 reads TGTGCCAGCAGCCTTGACCAAGCTAGGCACGAGCAGTACTTC.

This chain links TRBV30 with TRBJ2-5; TRBD1 aligns across 9 bases. V shed 1 base and J 5 bases; nucleotides not matched to a gene: 5. Germline CDR1 is GTSNPN and CDR2 is SVGIG (reference sequence). CDR3 size: 14 residues. This CDR3 reads CAWSATGGGETQYF. In DNA form, the CDR3 reads TGTGCCTGGAGTGCCACAGGGGGCGGCGAGACCCAGTACTTC. The whole variable domain, filled in from reference TRBV30 and TRBJ2-5, reads SQTIHQWPATLVQPVGSPLSLECTVEGTSNPNLYWYRQAAGRGLQLLFYSVGIGQISSEVPQNLSASRPQDRQFILSSKKLLLSDSGFYLCAWSATGGGETQYFGPGTRLLVL.

The V call is TRBV29-1, the J call TRBJ1-4; 8 nucleotides match TRBD1. Germline lookup yields CDR1 SQVTM and CDR2 ANQGSEA. CDR3 length equals 14 residues. With 6 bases clipped from V and 4 bases from J, the junction kept 7 bases outside the gene matches. The CDR3 sequence: CSVQRTGINEKLFF. The CDR3 DNA reads TGCAGCGTCCAAAGGACAGGGATTAATGAAAAACTGTTTTTT.

The chain is built from TRBV7-8 and TRBJ1-6; unclear D gene. The CDR3 has 16 residues. With 3 bases removed from V and 10 bases from J, the gap between germline ends came to 19 bases. Germline CDR1 SGHVS, CDR2 FQNEAQ. The chain's CDR3 is CASSFRGRSGGSPLHF. In nucleotides, the CDR3 is TGTGCCAGCAGCTTCCGCGGGAGAAGTGGCGGATCACCCCTCCACTTT.

Comment on this clone: Other DNA sequences in the sample encode the same CDR3. The chain has TRBV6-5 and TRBJ1-1; 9 bases agree with TRBD1. The CDR3 is 15 amino acids. V lost 1 base to trimming and J lost 6 bases; unmatched junction nucleotides: 6. CDR1 is MNHEY, CDR2 SVGAGI, per germline. The chain's CDR3 is CASSYLGQGGPEAFF. CDR3 DNA: TGTGCCAGCAGTTACTTGGGACAGGGTGGCCCTGAAGCTTTCTTT.

The V and J genes are TRBV4-3 and TRBJ1-2; tentative D call: TRBD1 (6 bases). With 0 bases removed from V and 6 bases from J, the gap between germline ends came to 11 bases. Germline CDR1 LGHNA, CDR2 YSLEER. This CDR3 spans 14 amino acids. DNA for the CDR3: TGCGCCAGCAGCCAAGATTGGGCAGGGGATGGCTACACCTTC. Protein product: CASSQDWAGDGYTF.

The chain recombines TRBV28 with TRBJ1-4; 8 positions agree with TRBD1. Per the germline V gene, CDR1 is MDHEN and CDR2 is SYDVKM. Trimming cost V 8 bases and J 0 bases; bases outside gene matches: 5. CDR3 length: 15 residues. Written as DNA, the CDR3 is TGTGCCAGCCTAGACAGGGGAGCAACTAATGAAAAACTGTTTTTT. Translation gives CASLDRGATNEKLFF.

This chain connects TRBV25-1 to TRBJ1-6; D gene uncertain. Trimming removed 4 bases from V and 10 bases from J, with 17 bases in between. Germline V CDR1 and CDR2: MGHDK, SYGVNS. This CDR3 is 15 amino acids long. This CDR3 reads CASSVWAGSLSPLHF. Here the CDR3 DNA reads TGTGCCAGCAGTGTATGGGCAGGATCGTTGTCACCCCTCCACTTT.

This clone was observed once. The rearrangement joins TRBV28 to TRBJ1-5; D is unclear. CDR3 size: 15 residues. CDR1 is MDHEN and CDR2 is SYDVKM in the germline V gene. Trimming stripped 6 bases from V and 5 bases from J, with 17 bases between. For the CDR3, the DNA is TGTGCCAGCAGCCTCCCACGAGGGAGGGATCAGCCCCAGCATTTT. Amino acid sequence: CASSLPRGRDQPQHF. The whole variable domain, remainder taken from reference TRBV28 and TRBJ1-5, is DVKVTQSSRYLVKRTGEKVFLECVQDMDHENMFWYRQDPGLGLRLIYFSYDVKMKEKGDIPEGYSVSREKKERFSLILESASTNQTSMYLCASSLPRGRDQPQHFGDGTRLSIL.

This chain joins TRBV6-6 and TRBJ1-5, with a tentative D call TRBD1 (6 bases). In germline, CDR1 is MNHNY, CDR2 SVGAGI (reference sequence). The V gene lost 5 bases and the J gene lost 6 bases, with 20 bases spanning the gap. The CDR3 consists of 16 residues. The CDR3 sequence: CASSKRQVAGGQPQHF. Written as DNA, the CDR3 is TGTGCCAGCAGTAAAAGACAGGTTGCTGGGGGTCAGCCCCAGCATTTT.

The V and J genes are TRBV9 and TRBJ2-1, with D possibly being TRBD1 (5 bases). The CDR3 contains 11 residues. Between the trimmed V and J ends, which lost 3 bases and 10 bases, there was a span of 8 bases. Germline loops: CDR1 SGDLS, CDR2 YYNGEE. Here the CDR3 DNA reads TGTGCCAGCAGCGAGGGGCCGGAGCAGTTCTTC. It yields the protein CASSEGPEQFF. Full variable domain (rest looked up from reference TRBV9 and TRBJ2-1): DSGVTQTPKHLITATGQRVTLRCSPRSGDLSVYWYQQSLDQGLQFLIQYYNGEERAKGNILERFSAQQFPDLHSELNLSSLELGDSALYFCASSEGPEQFFGPGTRLTVL.

This rearrangement joins TRBV19 to TRBJ1-2, with D unresolved. This CDR3 region has 14 residues. CDR1 LNHDA and CDR2 SQIVND come from the germline V gene (reference sequence). V gave up 3 bases and J gave up 2 bases, with 10 bases separating them. CDR3 nucleotides: TGTGCCAGTAGTATGGTGGGGAACAACTATGGCTACACCTTC. Translating it yields CASSMVGNNYGYTF.

The chain employs TRBV6-1 and TRBJ2-7, with D unclear. Trimming pared 8 bases from V and 1 base from J, leaving 12 bases between. This CDR3 spans 13 amino acids. CDR1 is MNHNS and CDR2 is SASEGT in the germline V gene. CDR3 region: CASSKAASYEQYF. The CDR3 bases are TGTGCCAGCTCGAAGGCGGCTTCCTACGAGCAGTACTTC.